The 31 T cell receptor beta chains below come from one sample, sequenced in a study of blood T cell repertoires in COVID-19. Assay: immunoSEQ multiplex PCR; the TCRdb copy retains only in-frame clones and omits some. The table has some 150,000 clones, 80% to 90% seen once. The specimen sequenced was peripheral blood. The receptors originated from a woman in her forties or fifties with acute or convalescent COVID-19.

In its sample, this clone was seen a few times. The genes are TRBV6-4 and TRBJ1-6; D gene uncertain. Trimming pared 3 bases from V and 7 bases from J, leaving 7 bases between. There are 13 residues in the CDR3. Germline assignment: CDR1 MRHNA and CDR2 SNTAGT. CDR3 loop: CASSEEDNSPLHF. The CDR3 nucleotides are TGTGCCAGCAGTGAGGAGGACAATTCACCCCTCCACTTT.

The V and J genes are TRBV9 and TRBJ2-4; D perhaps matches TRBD2 (6 bases). Germline V gene sequence: CDR1 SGDLS, CDR2 YYNGEE. This CDR3 has 13 amino acids. Trimming took 0 bases from V and 8 from J, leaving 9 bases between them. DNA for the CDR3: TGTGCCAGCAGCGTAGACTGGGGGGACATTCAGTACTTC. This gives the protein CASSVDWGDIQYF.

V gene TRBV19 combines with J gene TRBJ1-3; 8 nucleotides align to TRBD1. The germline V gene has CDR1 LNHDA and CDR2 SQIVND (reference sequence). The CDR3 consists of 15 residues. V lost 6 bases to trimming and J lost 2 bases; unmatched junction nucleotides: 6. The CDR3 DNA reads TGTGCCAGTAGGGGCACACAGGGGGCTGGAAACACCATATATTTT. Its protein product is CASRGTQGAGNTIYF.

The V gene is TRBV30, the J gene TRBJ1-1; D call uncertain. CDR3 length equals 15 residues. V was cut by 0 bases and J by 0 bases, with 11 bases left in between. The germline gives CDR1 GTSNPN, CDR2 SVGIG (reference sequence). The CDR3 sequence: CAWSVLQKLNTEAFF. The CDR3 DNA reads as TGTGCCTGGAGTGTTTTACAGAAATTGAACACTGAAGCTTTCTTT.

This chain links TRBV4-2 with TRBJ1-2; the D is unclear. Germline CDR1 reads LGHNA; CDR2 reads YNFKEQ. The V gene lost 0 bases and the J gene lost 4 bases, with 15 bases spanning the gap. The CDR3 length is 16 residues. The DNA of the CDR3 is TGTGCCAGCAGCCAAGATACTAAGAGGAAAATCTATGGCTACACCTTC. Amino acid sequence: CASSQDTKRKIYGYTF.

The chain links TRBV6-1 to TRBJ1-2; D perhaps matches TRBD1 (5 bases). V was clipped by 3 bases and J by 4 bases, with 6 bases between them. The CDR3 is made up of 12 amino acids. Looked up from germline, CDR1 is MNHNS and CDR2 is SASEGT. The DNA of the CDR3 is TGTGCCAGCAGTGATCAGGGCTATGGCTACACCTTC. This gives the protein CASSDQGYGYTF.

The V and J genes are TRBV29-1 and TRBJ2-3, with 14 bases aligning to TRBD2. Germline V gene sequence: CDR1 SQVTM, CDR2 ANQGSEA. V was pared by 0 bases and J by 5 bases, with 4 bases of the junction left unmatched. There are 16 residues in the CDR3. CDR3 nucleotide sequence: TGCAGCGTTGAAGACCGACTAGCGGGAGGGAGAGATACGCAGTATTTT. Translating it yields CSVEDRLAGGRDTQYF.

V gene TRBV2 combines with J gene TRBJ1-5; D is undetermined. Between the trimmed V and J ends, which lost 2 bases and 0 bases, there was a span of 8 bases. The CDR3 has 15 residues. CDR1 SNHLY and CDR2 FYNNEI come from the germline V gene. The DNA for the CDR3 is TGTGCCAGCAGTGAACCCCGAGGTAGCAATCAGCCCCAGCATTTT. Translation: CASSEPRGSNQPQHF.

This chain uses TRBV30 with TRBJ2-1; 9 bases are a match to TRBD1. The CDR3 is made up of 14 amino acids. V shed 1 base, J shed 3 bases, and the junction held 1 base outside the gene matches. The V gene's germline CDR1 is GTSNPN and CDR2 SVGIG (reference sequence). CDR3 DNA sequence: TGTGCCTGGAGTGGGACAGGGGTCTACAATGAGCAGTTCTTC. It is translated as CAWSGTGVYNEQFF.

This clone was recorded once. The V and J genes are TRBV5-1 and TRBJ2-2, with 7 bases lining up with TRBD2. The J segment lost 4 bases and the V segment lost 6 bases, leaving 6 bases of the junction unmatched. The CDR3 consists of 14 residues. Germline assignment: CDR1 SGHRS and CDR2 YFSETQ. The CDR3 spells CASKRLAATGELFF. The DNA for the CDR3 is TGCGCCAGCAAACGGCTAGCGGCCACCGGGGAGCTGTTTTTT.

The gene calls are TRBV6-5 and TRBJ2-6, with TRBD2 as a possible D gene (6 bases). V dropped 6 bases and J dropped 2 bases, with 11 bases sitting between them. The length of the CDR3 is 15 residues. Germline assignment: CDR1 MNHEY and CDR2 SVGAGI. The DNA for the CDR3 is TGTGCCAGCAGGGACGGGAGCACTGGGGCCAACGTCCTGACTTTC. Its protein product is CASRDGSTGANVLTF.

The chain links TRBV6-1 to TRBJ2-1; possibly TRBD2 for D (5 bases). The CDR3 spans 17 residues. Germline values: CDR1 MNHNS, CDR2 SASEGT. V gave up 0 bases and J gave up 9 bases, with 21 bases separating them. Here the CDR3 reads CASSEAHLGERSGEQFF. In nucleotides, the CDR3 is TGTGCCAGCAGTGAAGCCCACCTAGGCGAACGGAGCGGTGAGCAGTTCTTC.

The chain joins TRBV9 to TRBJ2-7; 8 positions match TRBD2. CDR1 SGDLS and CDR2 YYNGEE come from the germline V gene. The CDR3 is 15 amino acids. Trimming removed 0 bases from V and 7 bases from J; junction bases left unmatched: 9. For the CDR3, the DNA is TGTGCCAGCAGCGTAGGGACTAGCCGTGGGGGGGAGCAGTACTTC. Its protein is CASSVGTSRGGEQYF.

The genes are TRBV6-6 and TRBJ1-6; TRBD1 matches 7 bases. J was trimmed by 7 bases and V by 2 bases; bases with no gene match: 8. The germline gives CDR1 MNHNY, CDR2 SVGAGI (reference sequence). The CDR3 has 16 residues. The DNA of the CDR3 is TGTGCCAGCAGTTACGCAGGCAACAGGGGAAATTCACCCCTCCACTTT. It translates to CASSYAGNRGNSPLHF.

In its sample, this clone was seen a few times. The chain links TRBV4-1 to TRBJ1-5, with 8 nucleotides matching TRBD1. Germline loops: CDR1 MGHRA, CDR2 YSYEKL. This CDR3 comprises 15 residues. J was trimmed by 8 bases and V by 4 bases; bases with no gene match: 10. Here the CDR3 reads CASSPKQGVWEPQHF. CDR3 in DNA: TGCGCCAGCAGCCCGAAACAGGGGGTATGGGAGCCCCAGCATTTT.

This sequence joins TRBV30 and TRBJ2-2, with a weak D call TRBD2 (6 bases). CDR1 GTSNPN and CDR2 SVGIG come from the germline V gene (reference sequence). The CDR3 runs 14 residues. Trimming took off 4 bases at V and 4 bases at J, with 13 bases between the two ends. This chain's CDR3 is CAWNRQEGTGELFF. The CDR3 bases are TGTGCCTGGAATCGGCAGGAGGGCACCGGGGAGCTGTTTTTT.

The genes are TRBV9 and TRBJ1-1, with D tentatively TRBD1 (5 bases). Per the germline V gene, CDR1 is SGDLS and CDR2 is YYNGEE. This CDR3 contains 16 residues. With 0 bases removed from V and 1 base from J, the gap between germline ends came to 13 bases. The CDR3 is CASSVAGRGSNTEAFF. The CDR3 DNA sequence: TGTGCCAGCAGCGTAGCAGGTCGGGGGTCGAACACTGAAGCTTTCTTT.

This chain connects TRBV30 to TRBJ1-4; D not certain. The CDR3 is made up of 13 amino acids. In germline, CDR1 is GTSNPN, CDR2 SVGIG (reference sequence). Between the trimmed V and J ends, which lost 2 bases and 4 bases, there was a span of 8 bases. The CDR3 protein is CAWSSGYNEKLFF. The CDR3, as DNA: TGTGCCTGGAGTTCCGGTTATAATGAAAAACTGTTTTTT.

This sequence joins TRBV28 and TRBJ2-1; D is possibly TRBD1 (5 bases). Germline V gene sequence: CDR1 MDHEN, CDR2 SYDVKM. The CDR3 is made up of 11 amino acids. V was trimmed by 7 bases and J by 5 bases, leaving 6 bases between them. CDR3 DNA sequence: TGTGCCAGCAAGGGGCACAATGAGCAGTTCTTC. This sequence encodes CASKGHNEQFF. The whole variable domain, remainder taken from reference TRBV28 and TRBJ2-1, is DVKVTQSSRYLVKRTGEKVFLECVQDMDHENMFWYRQDPGLGLRLIYFSYDVKMKEKGDIPEGYSVSREKKERFSLILESASTNQTSMYLCASKGHNEQFFGPGTRLTVL.

This clone showed up just once. Other DNA variants within this sample encode the same CDR3. The chain employs TRBV30 and TRBJ1-2; perhaps TRBD1 as D (6 bases). V was cut by 1 base and J by 5 bases, with 8 bases left in between. The germline V gene encodes CDR1 GTSNPN and CDR2 SVGIG (reference sequence). The CDR3 totals 12 residues. The CDR3 bases are TGTGCCTGGAGTGGGCAGGGGTATGGCTACACCTTC. It translates to CAWSGQGYGYTF.

The gene calls are TRBV18 and TRBJ1-2; a possible D gene is TRBD1 (6 bases). Germline CDR1 and CDR2: KGHSH and LQKENI. The length of the CDR3 is 16 residues. V was clipped by 1 base and J by 3 bases, with 15 bases between them. CDR3 protein: CASSPLTGRTHYGYTF. The CDR3 nucleotides are TGTGCCAGCTCACCACTTACAGGGCGTACTCACTATGGCTACACCTTC.

The CDR3: CASSLAGGGEQYF. The DNA for the CDR3 is TGTGCCAGCAGCTTAGCGGGGGGAGGCGAGCAGTACTTC. The rearrangement uses TRBV7-3 and TRBJ2-7; 8 nucleotides match TRBD2. CDR3 length equals 13 residues. V lost 2 bases, J lost 6 bases, and 3 bases stayed unmatched. Germline CDR1 and CDR2: SGHTA and FQGTGA.

This chain uses TRBV6-5 with TRBJ2-1, with D tentatively TRBD2 (5 bases). Trimming left V 8 bases short and J 0 bases short, with 14 bases between. CDR1 and CDR2 (germline): MNHEY, SVGAGI. The CDR3 totals 15 residues. In DNA form, the CDR3 reads TGTGCCAGCGGGGTTTGGACTCACTCCTACAATGAGCAGTTCTTC. Its protein is CASGVWTHSYNEQFF.

This rearrangement joins TRBV7-3 to TRBJ2-1, with TRBD1 identical over 8 bases. Per germline, CDR1 SGHTA and CDR2 FQGTGA. CDR3 length: 13 amino acids. Trimming removed 5 bases from V and 6 bases from J; junction bases left unmatched: 3. The CDR3 DNA sequence: TGTGCCAGCAGCAGGGACAGGATCAATGAGCAGTTCTTC. This translates into CASSRDRINEQFF.

The chain uses TRBV27 and TRBJ2-7; maybe TRBD1 (5 bases). The CDR3 contains 13 residues. Germline V lookup: CDR1 MNHEY, CDR2 SMNVEV (reference sequence). Trimming left V 3 bases short and J 0 bases short, with 6 bases between. CDR3 protein: CASSFQGSYEQYF. The CDR3 nucleotides read TGTGCCAGCAGTTTTCAGGGCTCCTACGAGCAGTACTTC.

The V gene is TRBV7-8, the J gene TRBJ1-1; TRBD1 aligns across 10 bases. The CDR3 has 15 residues. Germline CDR1 SGHVS, CDR2 FQNEAQ. Trimming removed 5 bases from V and 4 bases from J; junction bases left unmatched: 7. Here the CDR3 reads CASSGTGTGVTEAFF. CDR3 nucleotide sequence: TGTGCCAGCAGCGGGACCGGGACAGGGGTCACTGAAGCTTTCTTT.

The sample holds a few counts of this clone. J is TRBJ1-4 and V is TRBV7-9; no clear D gene. The CDR3 spans 13 residues. Germline V gene sequence: CDR1 SEHNR, CDR2 FQNEAQ (reference sequence). V lost 3 bases, J lost 4 bases, and 6 bases lay in between. The CDR3, as DNA: TGTGCCAGCAGCTTGCGAGTTAATGAAAAACTGTTTTTT. Its translation is CASSLRVNEKLFF.

The chain uses TRBV19 and TRBJ2-7; the D gene is possibly TRBD1 (5 bases). Between the trimmed V and J ends, which lost 1 base and 6 bases, there was a span of 13 bases. Germline loops: CDR1 LNHDA, CDR2 SQIVND (reference sequence). This CDR3 has 14 amino acids. The CDR3 spells CASSIGQGLVEQYF. The CDR3 DNA sequence: TGTGCCAGTAGTATAGGGCAGGGCTTGGTCGAGCAGTACTTC.

V is TRBV19 and J is TRBJ2-2; no clear D gene. Trimming stripped 6 bases from V and 5 bases from J, with 13 bases between. The CDR3 is 14 residues long. Germline V CDR1 and CDR2: LNHDA, SQIVND (reference sequence). The CDR3 sequence: CASRVDTLTGELFF. CDR3 DNA: TGTGCCAGTAGGGTTGATACATTAACCGGGGAGCTGTTTTTT.

The gene calls are TRBV21-1 and TRBJ1-5; the table assigns TRBD1, which was not confirmed against the DNA. TRBV21-1 is noted as a pseudogene. The CDR3 covers 18 residues. The CDR3 spells CASFRRDRVGGSNQPQHF. CDR3 bases: TGTGCCAGCTTTCGCCGGGACAGGGTGGGGGGAAGCAATCAGCCCCAGCATTTT.

In regard to this clone: Mismatch with germline at one junction end may stem from a read error. The V and J genes are TRBV11-2 and TRBJ1-2; TRBD1 matches 7 bases. Germline CDR1 and CDR2: SGHAT and FQNNGV. CDR3 length: 12 residues. The DNA for the CDR3 is TGTGCCAGCAGCCTAGACAGGGTTGGCTACACCTTC. Translation gives CASSLDRVGYTF.